This T cell receptor (beta chain) was sequenced in a study of T-cell memory formation after mild COVID-19. Study-wide results and caveats: Clones that contracted from day 15 to 85 were balanced CD4/CD8, while later expanders leaned CD4+.

This CDR3 spans 16 amino acids. The germline CDR1 and CDR2 sequences are SGDLS and YYNGEE. The trim removed 1 base at V and 2 bases at J, leaving 6 bases unmatched. Via MiXCR, TCRdb re-called the 5' RACE reads, giving one row per CDR3 protein. Here the sample spans about 400,000 distinct CDR3 sequences, approximately 24% being singletons. Comments on this clonotype: Its antigen is not known.

The V gene is TRBV9, the J gene TRBJ2-1; 7 nucleotides agree with TRBD2. Material for sequencing was PBMCs or a T cell subset sorted from them (not recorded which). The TCR originated in an adult woman who had mild COVID-19 (a few samples of this study predate the infection). Cell type and time point are not known. The CDR3 region is CASSVQAGQAYNEQFF. CDR3 in DNA: TGTGCCAGCAGCGTACAAGCGGGGCAAGCCTACAATGAGCAGTTCTTC.